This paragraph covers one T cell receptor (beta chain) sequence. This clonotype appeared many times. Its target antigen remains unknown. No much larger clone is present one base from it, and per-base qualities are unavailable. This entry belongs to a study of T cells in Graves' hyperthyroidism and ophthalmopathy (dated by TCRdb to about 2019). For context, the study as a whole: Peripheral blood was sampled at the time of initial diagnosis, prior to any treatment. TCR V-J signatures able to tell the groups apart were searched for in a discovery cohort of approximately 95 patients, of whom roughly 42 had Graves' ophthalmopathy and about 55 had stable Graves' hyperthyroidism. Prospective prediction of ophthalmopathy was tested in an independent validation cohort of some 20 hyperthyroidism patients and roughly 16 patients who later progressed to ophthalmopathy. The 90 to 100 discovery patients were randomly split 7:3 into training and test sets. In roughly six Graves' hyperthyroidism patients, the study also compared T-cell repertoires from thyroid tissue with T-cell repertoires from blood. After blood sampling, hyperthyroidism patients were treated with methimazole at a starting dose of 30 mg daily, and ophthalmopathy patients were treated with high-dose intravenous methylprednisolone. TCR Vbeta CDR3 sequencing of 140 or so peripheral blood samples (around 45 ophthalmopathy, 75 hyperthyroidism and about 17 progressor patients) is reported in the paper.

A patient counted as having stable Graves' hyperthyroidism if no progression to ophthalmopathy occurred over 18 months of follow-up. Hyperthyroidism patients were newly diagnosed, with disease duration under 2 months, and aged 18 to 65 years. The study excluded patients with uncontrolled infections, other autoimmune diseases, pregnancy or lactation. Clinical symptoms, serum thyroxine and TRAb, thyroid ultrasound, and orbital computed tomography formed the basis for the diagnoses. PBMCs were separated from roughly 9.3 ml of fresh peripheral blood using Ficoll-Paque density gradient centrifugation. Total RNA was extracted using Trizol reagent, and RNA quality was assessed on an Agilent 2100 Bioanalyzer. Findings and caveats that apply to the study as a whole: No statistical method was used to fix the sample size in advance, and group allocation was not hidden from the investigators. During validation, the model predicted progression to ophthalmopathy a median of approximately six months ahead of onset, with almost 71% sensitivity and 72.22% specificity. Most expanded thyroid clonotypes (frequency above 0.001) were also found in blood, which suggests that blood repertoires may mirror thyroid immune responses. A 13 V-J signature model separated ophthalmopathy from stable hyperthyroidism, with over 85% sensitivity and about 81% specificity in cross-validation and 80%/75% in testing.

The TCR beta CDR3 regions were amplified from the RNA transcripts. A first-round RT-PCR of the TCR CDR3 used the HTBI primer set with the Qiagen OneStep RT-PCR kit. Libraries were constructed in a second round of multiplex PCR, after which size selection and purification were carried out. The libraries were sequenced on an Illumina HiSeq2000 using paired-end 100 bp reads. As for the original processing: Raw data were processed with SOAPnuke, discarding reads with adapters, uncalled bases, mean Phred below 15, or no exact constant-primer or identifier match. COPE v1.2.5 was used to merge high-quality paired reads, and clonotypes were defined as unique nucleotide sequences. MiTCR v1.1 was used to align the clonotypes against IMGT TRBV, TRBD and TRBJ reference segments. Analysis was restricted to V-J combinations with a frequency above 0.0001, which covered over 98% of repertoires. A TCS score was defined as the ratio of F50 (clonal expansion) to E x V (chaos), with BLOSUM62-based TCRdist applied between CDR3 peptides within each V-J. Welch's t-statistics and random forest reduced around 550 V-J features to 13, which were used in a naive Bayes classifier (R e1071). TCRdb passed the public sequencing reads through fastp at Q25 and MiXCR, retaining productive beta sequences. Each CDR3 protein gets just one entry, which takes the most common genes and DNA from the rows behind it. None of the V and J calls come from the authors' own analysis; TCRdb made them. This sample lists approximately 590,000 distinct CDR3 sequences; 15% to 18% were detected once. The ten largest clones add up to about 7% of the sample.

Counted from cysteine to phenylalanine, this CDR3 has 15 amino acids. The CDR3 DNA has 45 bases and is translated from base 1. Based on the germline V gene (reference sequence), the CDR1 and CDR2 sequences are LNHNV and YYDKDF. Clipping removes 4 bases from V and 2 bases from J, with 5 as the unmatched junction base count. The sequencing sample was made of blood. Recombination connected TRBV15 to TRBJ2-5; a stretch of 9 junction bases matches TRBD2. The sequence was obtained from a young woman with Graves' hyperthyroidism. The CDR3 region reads CATSILAGRQETQYF. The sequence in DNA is TGTGCCACCAGCATACTAGCGGGTAGACAAGAGACCCAGTACTTC.